Listed here are 10 T cell receptor beta chains from one sample, sequenced in a study of blood T cell repertoires in COVID-19. Here immunoSEQ multiplex PCR was the method, and the copy in TCRdb shows in-frame clones only, minus some. The table has a few hundred thousand clones, roughly 84% seen once. Specimen: PBMCs or T cells enriched from blood (not recorded which). These receptors all stem from a woman aged 25 to 39 who had recovered from COVID-19.

Details on this clone: This same CDR3 is encoded by further DNA sequences in the sample. The J gene is TRBJ2-3, the V gene TRBV19; TRBD2 matches 11 bases. Unmatched junction bases numbered 2, after V lost 3 bases and J lost 0 bases. CDR1 is LNHDA and CDR2 is SQIVND in the germline V gene (reference sequence). The CDR3 loop spans 16 amino acids. The CDR3 region has the DNA TGTGCCAGTAGTATTCTAGCGGGGGGAAGCACAGATACGCAGTATTTT. Translation: CASSILAGGSTDTQYF.

V is TRBV4-3 and J is TRBJ2-3, with 9 bases identical to TRBD2. The CDR3 sequence is 18 residues long. CDR1 is LGHNA, CDR2 YSLEER, per germline. The trim removed 1 base at V and 1 base at J, leaving 9 bases unmatched. Here the CDR3 reads CASSQVGSGGRGTDTQYF. CDR3 coding DNA: TGCGCCAGCAGCCAAGTAGGTAGCGGGGGCCGGGGCACAGATACGCAGTATTTT.

V is TRBV13 and J is TRBJ2-1, with TRBD2 matching over 12 bases. V lost 4 bases to trimming and J lost 7 bases; unmatched junction nucleotides: 11. Germline values: CDR1 PRHDT, CDR2 FYEKMQ (reference sequence). This CDR3 is 17 amino acids long. The CDR3 is CASSSRLAGEVVNEQFF. CDR3 sequence (DNA): TGTGCCAGCAGCTCAAGACTAGCGGGGGAAGTTGTAAATGAGCAGTTCTTC.

V is TRBV3-1 (or the pseudogene TRBV3-2) and J is TRBJ1-4; TRBD1 aligns across 8 bases. V lost 5 bases to trimming and J lost 7 bases; unmatched junction nucleotides: 9. This CDR3 has 15 amino acids. Germline V gene lookup returns CDR1 LGHDT and CDR2 YNNKEL (reference sequence). The chain's CDR3 is CASSANRGGFEKLFF. The CDR3 DNA sequence: TGTGCCAGCAGCGCCAACAGGGGGGGTTTTGAAAAACTGTTTTTT.

The rearrangement joins TRBV20-1 to TRBJ2-2, with a weak D call TRBD1 (5 bases). Trimming pared 3 bases from V and 0 bases from J, leaving 14 bases between. CDR3 length: 16 amino acids. CDR1 is DFQATT and CDR2 is SNEGSKA in the germline V gene (reference sequence). CDR3 loop: CSASDSLFANTGELFF. The CDR3 DNA reads TGCAGTGCTAGTGACAGTCTGTTCGCGAACACCGGGGAGCTGTTTTTT.

The chain links TRBV20-1 to TRBJ2-1; TRBD2 is a possible D gene (7 bases). V lost 3 bases and J lost 8, with 14 bases in between. This CDR3 has 13 residues. The germline V gene has CDR1 DFQATT and CDR2 SNEGSKA (reference sequence). The CDR3 DNA reads TGCAGTGCTAGTAGGGGGGCGGGGGATGAGCAGTTCTTC. Protein product: CSASRGAGDEQFF.

This chain connects TRBV7-6 to TRBJ1-3; the D gene is possibly TRBD1 (5 bases). This CDR3 has 14 residues. The germline V gene has CDR1 SGHVS and CDR2 FNYEAQ. The V end lost 1 base, the J end lost 8 bases, and 12 bases lay between the germline ends. Written as DNA, the CDR3 is TGTGCCAGCAGCTTAGTATCAGCGGGGGACACCATATATTTT. Protein sequence: CASSLVSAGDTIYF.

This sequence joins TRBV5-4 and TRBJ2-7, with 8 bases matching TRBD1. The CDR3 runs 15 residues. Per the germline V gene, CDR1 is SGHNT and CDR2 is YYREEE (reference sequence). Trimming at V came to 0 bases and at J to 4 bases, leaving 6 bases not matched to a gene. CDR3 sequence (DNA): TGTGCCAGCAGCTTGGATCAGGGGGCTGTGTACGAGCAGTACTTC. It translates to CASSLDQGAVYEQYF.

The chain is built from TRBV19 and TRBJ1-6, with 7 bases that match TRBD1. The CDR3 runs 14 residues. Germline V gene data show CDR1 as LNHDA and CDR2 as SQIVND (reference sequence). The V gene end was trimmed by 4 bases and the J gene end by 8 bases; junction bases not matched to a gene: 5. For the CDR3, the DNA is TGTGCCAGTAGTACGAACAGGGGAGATTCACCCCTCCACTTT. Protein product: CASSTNRGDSPLHF.

A remark on this clone: A read error may account for a junction end that differs from germline. This rearrangement joins TRBV19 to TRBJ2-2; 8 bases align to TRBD1. CDR3 length equals 15 residues. Germline CDR1 is LNHDA and CDR2 is SQIVND (reference sequence). CDR3 DNA: TGTGCCAGTAGTCCCCGGACAGGGAACCCCGGGGAGCTGTTTTTT. The encoded protein is CASSPRTGNPGELFF.